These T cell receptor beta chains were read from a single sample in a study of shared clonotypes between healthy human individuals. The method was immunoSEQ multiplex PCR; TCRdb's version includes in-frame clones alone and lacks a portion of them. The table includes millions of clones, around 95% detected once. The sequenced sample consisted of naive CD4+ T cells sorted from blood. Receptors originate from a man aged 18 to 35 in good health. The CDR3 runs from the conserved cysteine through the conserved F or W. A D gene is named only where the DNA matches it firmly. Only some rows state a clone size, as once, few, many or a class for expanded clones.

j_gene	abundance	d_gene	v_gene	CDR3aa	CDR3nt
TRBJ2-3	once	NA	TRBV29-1	CSVRLGADTQYF	TGCAGCGTTAGGTTGGGGGCAGATACGCAGTATTTT
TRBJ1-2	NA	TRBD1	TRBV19	CASSKTGGAHGYTF	TGTGCCAGTAGTAAGACAGGGGGCGCCCATGGCTACACCTTC
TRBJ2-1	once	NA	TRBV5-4	CASSLGVAAYNEQFF	TGTGCCAGCAGCCTAGGAGTCGCGGCCTACAATGAGCAGTTCTTC
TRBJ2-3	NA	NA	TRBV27	CASSFREADTQYF	TGTGCCAGCAGTTTCAGGGAGGCAGATACGCAGTATTTT
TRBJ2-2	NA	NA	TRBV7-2	CASSLRSGRNTGELFF	TGTGCCAGCAGCTTACGGAGCGGTCGGAACACCGGGGAGCTGTTTTTT
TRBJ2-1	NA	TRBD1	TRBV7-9	CASSFDRGSYNEQFF	TGTGCCAGCAGCTTCGACAGGGGGTCCTACAATGAGCAGTTCTTC
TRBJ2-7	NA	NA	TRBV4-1	CASSQQAGSYEQYF	TGCGCCAGCAGCCAACAAGCCGGATCCTACGAGCAGTACTTC
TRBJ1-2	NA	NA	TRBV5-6	CASSPGQRSNYGYTF	TGTGCCAGCAGCCCGGGACAAAGGTCTAACTATGGCTACACCTTC
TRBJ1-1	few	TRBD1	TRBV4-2	CASSQEDRASVEAFF	TGTGCCAGCAGCCAAGAGGACAGGGCGTCCGTTGAAGCTTTCTTT
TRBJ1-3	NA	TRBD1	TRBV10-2	CASSPGGLSSGNTIYF	TGCGCCAGCAGCCCAGGGGGGTTAAGCTCTGGAAACACCATATATTTT
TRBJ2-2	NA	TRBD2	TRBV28	CASSLTSGWGTGELFF	TGTGCCAGCAGTCTGACTAGCGGTTGGGGGACCGGGGAGCTGTTTTTT
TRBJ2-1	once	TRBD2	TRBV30	CAWSVLRTSGRGVEQFF	TGTGCCTGGAGTGTACTCCGGACTAGCGGGAGGGGGGTTGAGCAGTTCTTC
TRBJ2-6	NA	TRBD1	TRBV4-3	CASSQEVDRVWAGANVLTF	TGCGCCAGCAGCCAAGAGGTGGACAGGGTCTGGGCTGGGGCCAACGTCCTGACTTTC
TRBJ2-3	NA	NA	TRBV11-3	CASTQRQLDYDTQYF	TGTGCCAGCACCCAGCGGCAGCTAGACTACGATACGCAGTATTTT
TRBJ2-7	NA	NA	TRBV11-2	CASSLTLGEQYF	TGTGCCAGCAGCTTAACCTTAGGAGAGCAGTACTTC
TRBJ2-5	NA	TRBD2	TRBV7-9	CASSGRLAQETQYF	TGTGCCAGCAGCGGCAGACTAGCCCAAGAGACCCAGTACTTC